This TCR beta chain was captured in a study of CD8+ T cells in alopecia areata. Study details: Treatment comprised oral tofacitinib, 5 to 10 mg twice daily, in treated patients. Treatment ran 6 to 18 months, with 6 months of follow-up afterward. Percent of scalp involved defined treated patients' severity scores.

This clone appeared a few times. Per the germline V gene, CDR1 is SNHLY and CDR2 is FYNNEI. The CDR3 has 15 amino acids. Trimming removed 2 bases from V and 2 bases from J, with 10 bases in between. Extracted from the samples, RNA was reverse transcribed into cDNA to serve as the sequencing template. Using immunoSEQ multiplex PCR, the repertoire was profiled, and TCRdb retains in-frame clones only, with some absent. The table lists 150,000 to 200,000 clones, about three fifths of them singletons, with 16% in the top ten. This sample's treatment: oral pan-JAK inhibitor, 5-10 mg twice daily. Lesional scalp punch biopsies and peripheral blood were collected from alopecia areata patients.

Sequencing was performed on CD4+ T cells sorted from blood, taken between weeks 55 and 65, from a patient treated with tofacitinib. The source of this sequence is a human donor with alopecia areata. The rearrangement links TRBV2 to TRBJ1-5, with D uncertain. CDR3 bases: TGTGCCAGCAGTGAAATAGGGCTCGGCAATCAGCCCCAGCATTTT. Encoded protein: CASSEIGLGNQPQHF.